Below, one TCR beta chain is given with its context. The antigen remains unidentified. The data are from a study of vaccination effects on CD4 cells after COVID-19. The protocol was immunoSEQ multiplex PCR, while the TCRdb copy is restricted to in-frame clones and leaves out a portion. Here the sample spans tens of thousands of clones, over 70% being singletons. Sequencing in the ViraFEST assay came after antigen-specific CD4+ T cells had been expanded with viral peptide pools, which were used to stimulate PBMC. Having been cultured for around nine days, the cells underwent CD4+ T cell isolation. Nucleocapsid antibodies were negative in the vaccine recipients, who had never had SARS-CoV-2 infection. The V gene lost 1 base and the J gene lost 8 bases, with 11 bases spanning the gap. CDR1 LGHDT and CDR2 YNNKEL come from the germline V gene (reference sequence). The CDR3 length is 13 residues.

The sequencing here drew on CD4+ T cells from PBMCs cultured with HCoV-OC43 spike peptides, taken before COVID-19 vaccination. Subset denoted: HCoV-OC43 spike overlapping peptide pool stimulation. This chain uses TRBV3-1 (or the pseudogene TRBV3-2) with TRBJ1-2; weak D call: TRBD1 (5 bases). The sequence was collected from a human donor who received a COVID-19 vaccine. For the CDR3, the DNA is TGTGCCAGCAGCCAAGGACAGATAGGAGGCTACACCTTC. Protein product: CASSQGQIGGYTF.